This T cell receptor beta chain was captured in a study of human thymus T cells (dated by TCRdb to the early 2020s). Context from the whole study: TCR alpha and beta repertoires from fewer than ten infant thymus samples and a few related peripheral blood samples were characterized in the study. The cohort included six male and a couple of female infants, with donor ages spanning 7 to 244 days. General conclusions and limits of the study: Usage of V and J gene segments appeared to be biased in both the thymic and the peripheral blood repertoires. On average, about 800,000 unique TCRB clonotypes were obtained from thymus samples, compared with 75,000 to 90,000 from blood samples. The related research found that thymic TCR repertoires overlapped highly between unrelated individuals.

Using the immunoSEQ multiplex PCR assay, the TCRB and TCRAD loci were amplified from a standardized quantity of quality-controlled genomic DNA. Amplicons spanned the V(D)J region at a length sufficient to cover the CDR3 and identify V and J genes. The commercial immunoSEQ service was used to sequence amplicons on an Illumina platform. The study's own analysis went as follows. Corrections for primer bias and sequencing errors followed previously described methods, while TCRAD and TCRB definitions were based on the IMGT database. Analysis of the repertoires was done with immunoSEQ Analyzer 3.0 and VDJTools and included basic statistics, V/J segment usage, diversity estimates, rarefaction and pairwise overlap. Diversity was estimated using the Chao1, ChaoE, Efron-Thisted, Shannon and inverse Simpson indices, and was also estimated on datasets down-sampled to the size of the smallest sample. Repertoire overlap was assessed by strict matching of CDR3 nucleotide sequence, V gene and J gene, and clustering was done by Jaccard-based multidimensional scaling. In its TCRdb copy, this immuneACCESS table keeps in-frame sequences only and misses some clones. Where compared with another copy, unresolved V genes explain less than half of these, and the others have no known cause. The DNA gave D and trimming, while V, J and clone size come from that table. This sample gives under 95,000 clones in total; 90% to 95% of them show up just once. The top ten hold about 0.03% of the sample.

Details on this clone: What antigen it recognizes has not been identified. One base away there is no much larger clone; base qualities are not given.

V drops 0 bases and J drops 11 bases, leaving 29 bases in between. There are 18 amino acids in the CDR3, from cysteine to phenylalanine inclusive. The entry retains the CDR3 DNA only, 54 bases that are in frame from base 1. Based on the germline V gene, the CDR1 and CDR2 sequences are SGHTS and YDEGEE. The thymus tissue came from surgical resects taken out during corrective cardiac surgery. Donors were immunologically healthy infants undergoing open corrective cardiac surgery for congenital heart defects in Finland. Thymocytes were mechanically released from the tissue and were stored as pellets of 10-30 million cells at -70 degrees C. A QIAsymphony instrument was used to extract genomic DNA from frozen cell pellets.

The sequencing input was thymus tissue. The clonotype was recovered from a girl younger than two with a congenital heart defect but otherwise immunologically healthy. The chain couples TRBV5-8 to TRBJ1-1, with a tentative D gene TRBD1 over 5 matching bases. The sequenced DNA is TGTGCCAGCAGCTTGGCCGAAGGGGTGGCGGGACGACCATGTGGGGCTTTCTTT. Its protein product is CASSLAEGVAGRPCGAFF.